This TCR beta chain appears in the sequencing data of a study of blood T cell repertoires in COVID-19. Turning to the study itself: COVID-19 samples collected from the United States, Italy and Spain covered acute and convalescent phases.

Authors' data handling: Estimation of nucleated cell counts relied on the amplification of reference gene primers. Sequencing was performed with immunoSEQ multiplex PCR; in TCRdb, only in-frame clones are kept and a portion is missing. V and J calls and clone size are given by that table; D and trimming were obtained from the DNA. The sample includes about 250,000 clones, around 90% of them seen just once. Sequenced input: peripheral blood. The source of this sequence is a man aged 30-40 years with COVID-19, enrolled during active disease.

In DNA form, the CDR3 reads TGTGCCACCAGTGATGGTATTGACAGTAGCCGATTCATGAACACTGAAGCTTTCTTT. The encoded protein is CATSDGIDSSRFMNTEAFF. The chain uses TRBV24-1 and TRBJ1-1, with a possible D match to TRBD1 (5 bases). The V gene's germline CDR1 is KGHDR and CDR2 SFDVKD. CDR3 length: 19 amino acids. Trimming stripped 3 bases from V and 0 bases from J, with 22 bases between.